These 27 T cell receptor beta chains were all obtained from the same sample, sequenced in a study of radiotherapy plus CTLA-4 blockade in lung cancer (dated by TCRdb to 2017 to 2018). Library generation was performed with the immunoSEQ multiplex PCR assay. This immuneACCESS table, as held by TCRdb, lists in-frame sequences with V and J called but not all clones. Of the missing ones, under half trace to an unresolved V gene in checked studies; the others have no known cause. This sample has about 76,000 clones in its table, and roughly four fifths of those were observed once. Together, the top ten hold approximately 0.79% of the sample. The input for sequencing was peripheral blood, taken from a patient treated with radiotherapy plus ipilimumab. The receptors here all came from a human donor with non-small cell lung cancer who had stable disease on radiotherapy plus ipilimumab.

This rearrangement joins TRBV19 to TRBJ2-6; 10 bases fit TRBD1. The germline V gene encodes CDR1 LNHDA and CDR2 SQIVND (reference sequence). The J segment lost 2 bases and the V segment lost 6 bases, leaving 7 bases of the junction unmatched. CDR3 length equals 17 residues. CDR3 region: CASSPGTGAAGANVLTF. The CDR3 DNA sequence: TGTGCCAGTAGCCCCGGGACAGGGGCCGCTGGGGCCAACGTCCTGACTTTC.

This sequence joins TRBV19 and TRBJ1-5; no clear D. V was cut by 3 bases and J by 2 bases, with 17 bases left in between. The CDR3 runs to 17 residues. From germline, CDR1 is LNHDA and CDR2 SQIVND (reference sequence). CDR3 amino acids: CASSIKLGGVGNQPQHF. Here the CDR3 DNA reads TGTGCCAGTAGTATCAAATTAGGCGGCGTGGGCAATCAGCCCCAGCATTTT.

This clone has a handful of counts. The chain couples TRBV6-4 to TRBJ1-5; D unclear. The V gene lost 2 bases and the J gene lost 0 bases, with 11 bases spanning the gap. The CDR3 runs to 16 residues. The germline V gene encodes CDR1 MRHNA and CDR2 SNTAGT. The CDR3 spells CASSDPAEYSNQPQHF. CDR3 DNA: TGTGCCAGCAGTGACCCGGCAGAATATAGCAATCAGCCCCAGCATTTT.

The chain carries TRBV27 and TRBJ1-4, with 8 bases that match TRBD1. The CDR3 length is 16 residues. The germline V gene has CDR1 MNHEY and CDR2 SMNVEV (reference sequence). Trimming cost V 1 base and J 5 bases; bases outside gene matches: 6. The CDR3 protein is CASSLYRTGRNEKLFF. CDR3 DNA sequence: TGTGCCAGCAGTTTATACCGGACAGGGCGGAATGAAAAACTGTTTTTT.

V and J are TRBV10-1 and TRBJ2-5, with D unresolved. In germline, CDR1 is WNHNN, CDR2 SYGVQD (reference sequence). The CDR3 contains 14 residues. V was shortened by 0 bases and J by 5 bases, with 10 bases between the two germline ends. The CDR3 loop reads CASSESFGRETQYF. The CDR3 DNA follows: TGCGCCAGCAGTGAGTCGTTTGGCCGGGAGACCCAGTACTTC.

V is TRBV5-8 and J is TRBJ2-3; tentative D call: TRBD2 (5 bases). The V gene's germline CDR1 is SGHTS and CDR2 YDEGEE. The CDR3 runs to 14 residues. Trimming stripped 5 bases from V and 2 bases from J, with 12 bases between. The CDR3 nucleotides read TGTGCCAGCAGGATTGGGAGATTCACAGATACGCAGTATTTT. The encoded protein is CASRIGRFTDTQYF.

The genes are TRBV30 and TRBJ2-2; 9 bases line up with TRBD2. The length of the CDR3 is 15 residues. Germline V gives CDR1 GTSNPN, CDR2 SVGIG (reference sequence). Trimming cost V 2 bases and J 4 bases; bases outside gene matches: 5. Here the CDR3 DNA reads TGTGCCTGGAGTTTAGCGGGAGCGGGCACCGGGGAGCTGTTTTTT. It is translated as CAWSLAGAGTGELFF.

J is TRBJ2-6 and V is TRBV19, with TRBD1 matching 9 bases. V lost 7 bases, J lost 2 bases, and 6 bases stayed unmatched. Per germline, CDR1 LNHDA and CDR2 SQIVND (reference sequence). The CDR3 loop spans 16 amino acids. Here the CDR3 reads CASTTGGIAGANVLTF. The CDR3 DNA reads TGTGCCAGTACGACAGGGGGTATCGCTGGGGCCAACGTCCTGACTTTC.

The gene calls are TRBV4-2 and TRBJ2-3, with 9 bases matching TRBD2. The CDR3 has 17 residues. Germline V gene sequence: CDR1 LGHNA, CDR2 YNFKEQ. V lost 0 bases, J lost 4 bases, and 8 bases stayed unmatched. As DNA, the CDR3 is TGTGCCAGCAGCCAAGAAGTATTAGCGGGAGAATCAGATACGCAGTATTTT. It translates to CASSQEVLAGESDTQYF.

The chain employs TRBV9 and TRBJ2-5; D is perhaps TRBD1 or TRBD2 (6 bases each). Germline values: CDR1 SGDLS, CDR2 YYNGEE. This CDR3 is built from 14 residues. The ends were cut back, 0 bases at V and 7 bases at J, with 13 bases in the middle. CDR3 loop: CASSVDPGEATQYF. The DNA of the CDR3 is TGTGCCAGCAGCGTAGACCCAGGGGAGGCGACCCAGTACTTC.

The V gene is TRBV6-1, the J gene TRBJ2-3, with TRBD1 identical over 9 bases. Trimming took 6 bases from V and 0 from J; bases not matched to a gene: 4. The CDR3 extends over 15 amino acids. Germline-derived CDR1 and CDR2 are MNHNS and SASEGT. CDR3 region: CASRQTGGSTDTQYF. DNA for the CDR3: TGTGCCAGCAGACAGACAGGGGGTAGCACAGATACGCAGTATTTT.

The rearrangement joins TRBV11-2 to TRBJ2-7, with D maybe TRBD2 (7 bases). V was clipped by 6 bases and J by 4 bases, with 19 bases between them. The CDR3 spans 15 residues. Germline loops: CDR1 SGHAT, CDR2 FQNNGV. CDR3 sequence: CASRTGGREFYEQYF. Written as DNA, the CDR3 is TGTGCCAGCAGGACCGGGGGGCGGGAGTTTTACGAGCAGTACTTC. Filled out from reference TRBV11-2 and TRBJ2-7, the complete variable domain reads EAGVAQSPRYKIIEKRQSVAFWCNPISGHATLYWYQQILGQGPKLLIQFQNNGVVDDSQLPKDRFSAERLKGVDSTLKIQPAKLEDSAVYLCASRTGGREFYEQYFGPGTRLTVT.

CDR3 sequence (DNA): TGTGCCAGCTCACTTCGACAGAATCTGGGCCAAGAGACCCAGTACTTC. Its translation: CASSLRQNLGQETQYF. The V and J genes are TRBV18 and TRBJ2-5; D is perhaps TRBD1 (5 bases). From germline, CDR1 is KGHSH and CDR2 LQKENI. The ends were cut back, 4 bases at V and 1 base at J, with 16 bases in the middle. This CDR3 comprises 16 residues.

This clone was recorded only once. This chain connects TRBV6-5 to TRBJ2-1; D uncertain. The CDR3 has 11 residues. Germline V lookup: CDR1 MNHEY, CDR2 SVGAGI. Between the trimmed V and J ends, which lost 6 bases and 4 bases, there was a span of 4 bases. The CDR3 loop is CASRQYNEQFF. The CDR3 DNA sequence: TGTGCCAGCAGACAATACAATGAGCAGTTCTTC.

This clone was seen a single time. The chain uses TRBV27 and TRBJ2-5; 7 positions match TRBD2. Trimming removed 10 bases from V and 2 bases from J; junction bases left unmatched: 7. CDR1 and CDR2 (germline): MNHEY, SMNVEV (reference sequence). The CDR3 consists of 13 residues. Here the CDR3 reads CATQRGRQETQYF. The CDR3 DNA reads TGTGCCACGCAGCGGGGCCGGCAAGAGACCCAGTACTTC.

The rearrangement uses TRBV5-4 and TRBJ2-5; TRBD1 might be the D (6 bases). This CDR3 has 13 amino acids. V gave up 0 bases and J gave up 5 bases, with 8 bases separating them. The germline gives CDR1 SGHNT, CDR2 YYREEE (reference sequence). CDR3 nucleotides: TGTGCCAGCAGCTTGGTCAGGGGTGAGACCCAGTACTTC. Translated, it gives CASSLVRGETQYF.

This chain joins TRBV5-5 and TRBJ1-5; the D gene is possibly TRBD1 (6 bases). The CDR3 contains 14 residues. Germline V gene lookup returns CDR1 SGHKS and CDR2 YYEKEE (reference sequence). V gave up 1 base and J gave up 2 bases, with 7 bases separating them. CDR3 nucleotides: TGTGCCAGCAGCTTGAGGGGGGGCAATCAGCCCCAGCATTTT. Its translation is CASSLRGGNQPQHF.

Here the CDR3 reads CASLKPRGRDQPQHF. The CDR3 DNA follows: TGTGCCAGCCTCAAACCCCGGGGGCGGGATCAGCCCCAGCATTTT. The V and J genes are TRBV28 and TRBJ1-5, with TRBD1 as a possible D gene (6 bases). The germline V gene encodes CDR1 MDHEN and CDR2 SYDVKM. The CDR3 extends over 15 amino acids. Trimming pared 8 bases from V and 5 bases from J, leaving 19 bases between.

This chain links TRBV27 with TRBJ1-1, with unresolved D. Germline V gives CDR1 MNHEY, CDR2 SMNVEV (reference sequence). This CDR3 contains 13 residues. Trimming took 6 bases from V and 5 from J, leaving 13 bases between them. The CDR3: CASSPLKLTEAFF. CDR3 DNA sequence: TGTGCCAGCAGCCCTCTTAAGTTGACTGAAGCTTTCTTT.

The V call is TRBV7-2, the J call TRBJ2-3; 13 bases are shared with TRBD2. CDR3 size: 16 residues. The germline V gene has CDR1 SGHTA and CDR2 FQGNSA. The J segment lost 2 bases and the V segment lost 4 bases, leaving 3 bases of the junction unmatched. Written as DNA, the CDR3 is TGTGCCAGCAGCTCCGGACTAGCGGGGGCCACAGATACGCAGTATTTT. It codes for CASSSGLAGATDTQYF.

The chain links TRBV6-1 to TRBJ2-7, with D perhaps matching TRBD1 or TRBD2 (6 bases each). Trimming removed 7 bases from V and 0 bases from J, with 10 bases in between. Looked up from germline, CDR1 is MNHNS and CDR2 is SASEGT. There are 13 residues in the CDR3. CDR3 in DNA: TGTGCCAGCATGGGGGGCTACTCCTACGAGCAGTACTTC. It translates to CASMGGYSYEQYF.

This chain joins TRBV5-5 and TRBJ1-3, with 9 bases fitting TRBD1. The germline V gene has CDR1 SGHKS and CDR2 YYEKEE (reference sequence). CDR3 size: 15 residues. Trimming at V came to 2 bases and at J to 2 bases, leaving 2 bases not matched to a gene. The CDR3 is CASSFWTGAGNTIYF. As DNA, the CDR3 is TGTGCCAGCAGCTTCTGGACAGGGGCTGGAAACACCATATATTTT.

V usage is TRBV11-2 and J usage is TRBJ1-1; D unclear. Trimming took off 5 bases at V and 1 base at J, with 8 bases between the two ends. This CDR3 spans 13 amino acids. CDR1 SGHAT and CDR2 FQNNGV come from the germline V gene. CDR3 region: CASSAQRNTEAFF. CDR3 coding DNA: TGTGCCAGCAGCGCACAGAGGAACACTGAAGCTTTCTTT.

The chain recombines TRBV5-1 with TRBJ2-7; a possible D gene is TRBD2 (5 bases). V lost 0 bases and J lost 4, with 11 bases in between. This CDR3 has 14 amino acids. Germline loops: CDR1 SGHRS, CDR2 YFSETQ. The CDR3 loop reads CASSLGPPGYEQYF. The CDR3 region has the DNA TGCGCCAGCAGCTTGGGCCCTCCGGGGTACGAGCAGTACTTC.

This clone was counted once. This rearrangement joins TRBV18 to TRBJ1-5; D not certain. The CDR3 extends over 14 amino acids. Trimming removed 0 bases at V and 3 bases at J, with 6 bases between. CDR1 is KGHSH and CDR2 is LQKENI in the germline V gene. DNA for the CDR3: TGTGCCAGCTCACCACCTAGCCCCAATCAGCCCCAGCATTTT. Translating gives CASSPPSPNQPQHF.

The rearrangement joins TRBV5-1 to TRBJ1-5; D not certain. V lost 5 bases, J lost 4 bases, and 10 bases lay in between. In germline, CDR1 is SGHRS, CDR2 YFSETQ. This CDR3 is 13 amino acids long. The chain's CDR3 is CASRQWENQPQHF. The CDR3 bases are TGCGCCAGCAGGCAATGGGAGAATCAGCCCCAGCATTTT. The complete variable domain, with remaining parts taken from reference TRBV5-1 and TRBJ1-5, reads KAGVTQTPRYLIKTRGQQVTLSCSPISGHRSVSWYQQTPGQGLQFLFEYFSETQRNKGNFPGRFSGRQFSNSRSEMNVSTLELGDSALYLCASRQWENQPQHFGDGTRLSIL.

V gene TRBV5-1 combines with J gene TRBJ2-5; no reliable D call. V lost 3 bases and J 4 bases, leaving 7 bases between the germline ends. This CDR3 comprises 12 residues. The germline V gene encodes CDR1 SGHRS and CDR2 YFSETQ. Written as DNA, the CDR3 is TGCGCCAGCAGCTCTCCATTAGAGACCCAGTACTTC. Protein: CASSSPLETQYF.